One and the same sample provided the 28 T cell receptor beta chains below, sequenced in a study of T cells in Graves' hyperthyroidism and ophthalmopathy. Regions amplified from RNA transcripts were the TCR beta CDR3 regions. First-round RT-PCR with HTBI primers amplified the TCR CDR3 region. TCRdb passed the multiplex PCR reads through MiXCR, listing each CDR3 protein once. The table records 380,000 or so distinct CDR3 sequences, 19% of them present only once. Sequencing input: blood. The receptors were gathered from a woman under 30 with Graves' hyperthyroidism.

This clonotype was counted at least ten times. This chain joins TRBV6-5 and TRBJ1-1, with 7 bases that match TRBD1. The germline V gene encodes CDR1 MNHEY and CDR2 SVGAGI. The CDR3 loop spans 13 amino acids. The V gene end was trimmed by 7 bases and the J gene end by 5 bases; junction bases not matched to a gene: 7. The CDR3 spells CASTAQGGTEAFF. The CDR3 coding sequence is TGTGCCAGCACCGCCCAGGGGGGGACTGAAGCTTTCTTT.

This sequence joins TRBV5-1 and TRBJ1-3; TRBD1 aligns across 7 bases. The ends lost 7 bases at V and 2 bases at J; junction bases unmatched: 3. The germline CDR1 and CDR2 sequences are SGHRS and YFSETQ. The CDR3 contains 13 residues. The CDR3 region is CASAGTAGNTIYF. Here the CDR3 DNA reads TGCGCCAGCGCCGGGACAGCTGGAAACACCATATATTTT.

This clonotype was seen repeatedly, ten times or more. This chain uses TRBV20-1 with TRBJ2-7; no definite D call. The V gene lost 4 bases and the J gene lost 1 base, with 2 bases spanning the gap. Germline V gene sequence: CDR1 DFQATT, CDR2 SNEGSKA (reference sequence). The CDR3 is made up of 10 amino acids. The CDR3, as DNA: TGCAGTGCTAATTCCTACGAGCAGTACTTC. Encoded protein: CSANSYEQYF.

The CDR3 bases are TGTGCCAGCAGCTTAACCTCGGCGGGTCGCTCTGAAGCTTTCTTT. It is translated as CASSLTSAGRSEAFF. The chain carries TRBV7-9 and TRBJ1-1; D uncertain. CDR3 length equals 15 residues. V lost 2 bases to trimming and J lost 6 bases, with 16 bases between them. The germline gives CDR1 SEHNR, CDR2 FQNEAQ (reference sequence).

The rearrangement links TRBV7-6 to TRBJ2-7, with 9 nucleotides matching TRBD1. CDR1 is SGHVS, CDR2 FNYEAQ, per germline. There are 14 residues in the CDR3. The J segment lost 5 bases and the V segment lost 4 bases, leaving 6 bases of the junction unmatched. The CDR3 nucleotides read TGTGCCAGCAGCTCGGGACAGGGAATAGACGAGCAGTACTTC. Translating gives CASSSGQGIDEQYF.

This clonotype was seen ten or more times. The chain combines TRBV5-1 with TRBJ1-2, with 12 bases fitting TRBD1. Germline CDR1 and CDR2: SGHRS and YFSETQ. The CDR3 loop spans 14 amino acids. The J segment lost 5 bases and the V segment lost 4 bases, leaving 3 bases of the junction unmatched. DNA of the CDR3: TGCGCCAGCAGCGGGACAGGGGGCGAGTATGGCTACACCTTC. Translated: CASSGTGGEYGYTF.

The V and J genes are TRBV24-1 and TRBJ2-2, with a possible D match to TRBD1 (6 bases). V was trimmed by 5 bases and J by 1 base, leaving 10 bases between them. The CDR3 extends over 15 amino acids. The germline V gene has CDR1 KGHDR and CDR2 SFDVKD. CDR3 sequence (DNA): TGTGCCACCAGTGCAGGGGCGCAGAACACCGGGGAGCTGTTTTTT. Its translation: CATSAGAQNTGELFF.

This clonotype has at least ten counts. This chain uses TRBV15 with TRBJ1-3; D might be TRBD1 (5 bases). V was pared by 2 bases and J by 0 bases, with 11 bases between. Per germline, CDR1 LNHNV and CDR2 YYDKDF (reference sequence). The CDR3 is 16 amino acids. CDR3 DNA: TGTGCCACCAGCAGATCACGACAGATCTCTGGAAACACCATATATTTT. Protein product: CATSRSRQISGNTIYF.

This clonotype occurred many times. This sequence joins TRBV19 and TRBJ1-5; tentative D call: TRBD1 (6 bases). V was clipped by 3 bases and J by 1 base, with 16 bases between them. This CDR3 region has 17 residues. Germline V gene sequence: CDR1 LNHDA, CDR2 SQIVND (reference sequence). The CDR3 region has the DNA TGTGCCAGTAGTATCCTTCAGGGGCGGAGGAGCAATCAGCCCCAGCATTTT. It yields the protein CASSILQGRRSNQPQHF. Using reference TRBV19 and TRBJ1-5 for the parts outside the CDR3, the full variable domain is DGGITQSPKYLFRKEGQNVTLSCEQNLNHDAMYWYRQDPGQGLRLIYYSQIVNDFQKGDIAEGYSVSREKKESFPLTVTSAQKNPTAFYLCASSILQGRRSNQPQHFGDGTRLSIL.

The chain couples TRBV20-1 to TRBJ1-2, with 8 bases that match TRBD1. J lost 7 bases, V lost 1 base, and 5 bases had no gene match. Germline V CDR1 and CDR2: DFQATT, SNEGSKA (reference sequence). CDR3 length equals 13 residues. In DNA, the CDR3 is TGCAGTGCTAGAGCAGGGGGCGAGGGTGGCTACACCTTC. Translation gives CSARAGGEGGYTF.

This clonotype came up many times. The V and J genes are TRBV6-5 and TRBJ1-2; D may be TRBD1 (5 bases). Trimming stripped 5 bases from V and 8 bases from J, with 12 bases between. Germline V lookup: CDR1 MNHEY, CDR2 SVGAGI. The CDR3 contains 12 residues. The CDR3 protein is CASSTPGRGYTF. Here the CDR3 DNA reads TGTGCCAGCAGTACTCCAGGGAGAGGCTACACCTTC.

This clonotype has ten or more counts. The CDR3: CASGGPQRGFRDTQYF. The CDR3 nucleotides are TGTGCTAGTGGTGGCCCCCAGCGGGGGTTTAGAGATACGCAGTATTTT. The J gene is TRBJ2-3, the V gene TRBV12-5; 8 bases match TRBD2. Germline trimming cut 5 bases from V and 5 bases from J; bases unmatched to any gene: 12. Germline V gene lookup returns CDR1 LGHNT and CDR2 FRNRAP. The CDR3 sequence is 16 residues long.

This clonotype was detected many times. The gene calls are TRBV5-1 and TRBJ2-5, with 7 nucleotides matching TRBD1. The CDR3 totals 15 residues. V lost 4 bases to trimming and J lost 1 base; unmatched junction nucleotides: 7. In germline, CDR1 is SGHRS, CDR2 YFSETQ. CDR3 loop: CASSPGTAIQETQYF. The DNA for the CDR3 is TGCGCCAGCAGCCCCGGGACAGCTATCCAAGAGACCCAGTACTTC.

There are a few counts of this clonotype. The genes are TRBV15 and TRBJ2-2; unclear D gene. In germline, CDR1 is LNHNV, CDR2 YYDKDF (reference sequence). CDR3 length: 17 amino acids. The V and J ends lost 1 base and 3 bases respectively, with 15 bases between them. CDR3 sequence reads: CATSRVHDLFYTGELFF. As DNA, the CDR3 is TGTGCCACCAGCAGAGTACACGACCTTTTCTACACCGGGGAGCTGTTTTTT.

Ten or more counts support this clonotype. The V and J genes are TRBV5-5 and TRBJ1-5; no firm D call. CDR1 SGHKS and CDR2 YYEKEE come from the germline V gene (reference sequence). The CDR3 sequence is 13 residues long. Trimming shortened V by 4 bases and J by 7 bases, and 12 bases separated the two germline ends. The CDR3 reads CASSAGPEQPQHF. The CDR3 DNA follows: TGTGCCAGCAGCGCAGGTCCGGAGCAGCCCCAGCATTTT.

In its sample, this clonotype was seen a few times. The CDR3 coding sequence is TGTGCCATCAGTGACCTGACAGGGGGAAGAGGATATCACACTGAAGCTTTCTTT. Amino acid sequence: CAISDLTGGRGYHTEAFF. The rearrangement joins TRBV10-3 to TRBJ1-1, with 9 bases aligning to TRBD1. The CDR3 loop spans 18 amino acids. V lost 3 bases to trimming and J lost 3 bases; unmatched junction nucleotides: 14. Germline CDR1 reads ENHRY; CDR2 reads SYGVKD.

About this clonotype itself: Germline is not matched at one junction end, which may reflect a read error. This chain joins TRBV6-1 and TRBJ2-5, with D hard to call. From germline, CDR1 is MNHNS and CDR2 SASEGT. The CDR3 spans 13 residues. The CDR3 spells CASSTSYHETQYF. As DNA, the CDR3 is TGTGCCAGCAGTACGAGCTACCACGAGACCCAGTACTTC.

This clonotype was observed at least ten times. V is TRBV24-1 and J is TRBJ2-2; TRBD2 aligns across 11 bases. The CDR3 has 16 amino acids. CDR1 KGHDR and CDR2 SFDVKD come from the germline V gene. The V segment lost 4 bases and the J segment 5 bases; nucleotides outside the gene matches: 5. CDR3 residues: CATSENSGGATGELFF. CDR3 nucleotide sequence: TGTGCCACCAGTGAAAATAGCGGGGGGGCTACCGGGGAGCTGTTTTTT.

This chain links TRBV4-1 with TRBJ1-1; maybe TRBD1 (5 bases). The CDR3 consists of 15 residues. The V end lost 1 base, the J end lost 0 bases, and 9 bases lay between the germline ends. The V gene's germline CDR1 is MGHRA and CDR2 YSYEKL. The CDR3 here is CASSQAGTVNTEAFF. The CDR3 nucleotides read TGCGCCAGCAGCCAAGCGGGGACGGTGAACACTGAAGCTTTCTTT.

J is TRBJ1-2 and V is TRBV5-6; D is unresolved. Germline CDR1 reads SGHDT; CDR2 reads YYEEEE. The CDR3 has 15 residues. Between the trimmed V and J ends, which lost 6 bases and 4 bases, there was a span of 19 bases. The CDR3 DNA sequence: TGTGCCAGCAACAAAATGAGAGGGCAGGCCTATGGCTACACCTTC. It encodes CASNKMRGQAYGYTF. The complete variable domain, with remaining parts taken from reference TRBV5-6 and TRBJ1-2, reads DAGVTQSPTHLIKTRGQQVTLRCSPKSGHDTVSWYQQALGQGPQFIFQYYEEEERQRGNFPDRFSGHQFPNYSSELNVNALLLGDSALYLCASNKMRGQAYGYTFGSGTRLTVV.

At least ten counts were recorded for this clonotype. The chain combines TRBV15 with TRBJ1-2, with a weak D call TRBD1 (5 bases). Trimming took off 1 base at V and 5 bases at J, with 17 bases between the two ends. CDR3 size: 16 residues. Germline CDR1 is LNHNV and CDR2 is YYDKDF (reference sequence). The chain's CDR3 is CATSRVGNPEGYGYTF. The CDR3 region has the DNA TGTGCCACCAGCAGAGTGGGGAACCCGGAGGGGTATGGCTACACCTTC.

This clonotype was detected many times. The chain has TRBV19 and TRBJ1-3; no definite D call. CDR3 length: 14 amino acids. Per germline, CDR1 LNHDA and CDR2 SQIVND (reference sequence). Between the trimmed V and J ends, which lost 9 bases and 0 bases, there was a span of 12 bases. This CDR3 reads CASRRRSSGNTIYF. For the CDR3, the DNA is TGTGCCAGCCGAAGACGGAGCTCTGGAAACACCATATATTTT.

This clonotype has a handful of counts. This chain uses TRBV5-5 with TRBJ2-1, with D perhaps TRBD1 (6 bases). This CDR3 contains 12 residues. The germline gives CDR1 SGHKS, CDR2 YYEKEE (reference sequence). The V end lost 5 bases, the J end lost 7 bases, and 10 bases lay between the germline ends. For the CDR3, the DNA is TGTGCCAGCAGATTGACAGGTAATGAGCAGTTCTTC. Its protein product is CASRLTGNEQFF.

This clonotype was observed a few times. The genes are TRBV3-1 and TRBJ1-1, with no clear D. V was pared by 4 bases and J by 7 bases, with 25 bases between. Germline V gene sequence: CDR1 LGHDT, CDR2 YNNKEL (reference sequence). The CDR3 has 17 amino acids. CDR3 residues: CASSPRRGRPVSNEAFF. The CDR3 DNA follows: TGTGCCAGCAGCCCTCGCCGTGGACGACCAGTATCTAATGAAGCTTTCTTT.

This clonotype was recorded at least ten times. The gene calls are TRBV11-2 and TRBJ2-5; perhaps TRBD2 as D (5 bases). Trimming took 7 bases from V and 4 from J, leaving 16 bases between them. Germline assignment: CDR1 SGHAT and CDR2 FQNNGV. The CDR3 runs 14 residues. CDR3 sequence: CASTPAYGGETQYF. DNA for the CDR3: TGTGCCAGCACACCCGCTTACGGAGGAGAGACCCAGTACTTC.

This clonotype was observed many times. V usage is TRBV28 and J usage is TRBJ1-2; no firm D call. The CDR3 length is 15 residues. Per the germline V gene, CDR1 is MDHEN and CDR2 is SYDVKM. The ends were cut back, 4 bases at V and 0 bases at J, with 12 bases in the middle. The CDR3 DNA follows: TGTGCCAGCAGTTATCAGAGCGCCCCTAACTATGGCTACACCTTC. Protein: CASSYQSAPNYGYTF.

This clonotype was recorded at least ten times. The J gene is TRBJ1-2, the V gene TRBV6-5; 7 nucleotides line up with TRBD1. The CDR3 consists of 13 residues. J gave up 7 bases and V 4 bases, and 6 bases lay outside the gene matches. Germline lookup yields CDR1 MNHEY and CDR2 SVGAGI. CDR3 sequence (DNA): TGTGCCAGCAGTTCCGACAGGGCGGGTGGCTACACCTTC. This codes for CASSSDRAGGYTF.

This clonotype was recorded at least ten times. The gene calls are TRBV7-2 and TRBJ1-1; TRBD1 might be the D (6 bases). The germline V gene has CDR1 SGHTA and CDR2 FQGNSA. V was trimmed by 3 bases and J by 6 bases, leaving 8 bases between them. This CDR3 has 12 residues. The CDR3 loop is CASSLDRSEAFF. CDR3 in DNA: TGTGCCAGCAGCTTGGACAGATCTGAAGCTTTCTTT.